This record covers a single TCR beta chain. What it recognizes is unknown. Trimming took 2 bases from V and 5 from J, leaving 12 bases between them. This CDR3 is built from 14 residues. Germline assignment: CDR1 SGHVS and CDR2 FNYEAQ. This sample was included in a study of early T cells in non-severe SARS-CoV-2 infection. As for the study in general: Investigators sequenced bulk RNA drawn from unsorted whole blood, and chains remained unpaired.

Study-level points and caveats: Matches to VDJdb favored anti-spike CD8 responses and missed private and CD4 specificities.

Individual cDNA molecules each received unique molecular identifiers attached to them. Each CDR3 protein is one row after TCRdb ran MiXCR on the 5' RACE reads. The table has approximately 84,000 distinct CDR3 sequences, more than 12% seen once. The chain has TRBV7-6 and TRBJ2-5; D is perhaps TRBD1 or TRBD2 (6 bases each). This receptor was identified in an adult who was a healthcare worker with PCR-confirmed SARS-CoV-2 infection or an uninfected control (not recorded which). Sequencing was done on a sample of whole blood. Here the CDR3 reads CASSLMGGRETQYF. As DNA, the CDR3 is TGTGCCAGCAGCTTAATGGGGGGCAGGGAGACCCAGTACTTC.